The T cell receptor (beta chain) described here comes from a study of cytomegalovirus exposure and HLA in healthy donors. Across the whole study: Roughly 85 million unique TCRs from HLA-typed donors made up an early data release.

Trimming took off 6 bases at V and 6 bases at J, with 24 bases between the two ends. The CDR3 is 17 residues long. Germline values: CDR1 MDHEN, CDR2 SYDVKM. It was with 60 Vbeta and 13 Jbeta primers that the PCR ran. TCRdb keeps only in-frame clones here, not all; method: immunoSEQ multiplex PCR. The data show 120,000 to 150,000 clones, approximately 81% seen once. This sequence originates from a woman aged 35 to 49 in good health and CMV-seropositive. The sample taken for sequencing was PBMCs. V usage is TRBV28 and J usage is TRBJ1-5; D is ambiguous. CDR3 protein: CASSIIGLRQSGQPQHF. In nucleotides, the CDR3 is TGTGCCAGCAGCATTATTGGGTTAAGACAATCCGGTCAGCCCCAGCATTTT. Using reference TRBV28 and TRBJ1-5 for the parts outside the CDR3, the full variable domain is DVKVTQSSRYLVKRTGEKVFLECVQDMDHENMFWYRQDPGLGLRLIYFSYDVKMKEKGDIPEGYSVSREKKERFSLILESASTNQTSMYLCASSIIGLRQSGQPQHFGDGTRLSIL.